This entry concerns a single TCR beta chain. Sequencing of TCR beta was carried out in blood CD8+ and CD4+ T cells. Random-hexamer reverse transcription was applied to roughly 0.5 to 1 ug RNA. TCRdb fed the immunoSEQ multiplex PCR reads into MiXCR, producing one record per CDR3 protein. The table has about 200,000 distinct CDR3 sequences, about 95% seen once. Trimming stripped 5 bases from V and 8 bases from J, with 7 bases between. This CDR3 has 11 amino acids. Germline CDR1 reads SEHNR; CDR2 reads FQNEAQ (reference sequence). This sample stems from a study of CD8 T cells in Susac syndrome. The chain carries TRBV7-9 and TRBJ2-1; D gene ambiguous. Input material: CD4+ T cells from PBMCs. This TCR derives from a human donor in good health. The CDR3, as DNA: TGTGCCAGCAGCCGACTGGATGAGCAGTTCTTC. Amino acids: CASSRLDEQFF.